The T cell receptor (beta chain) under discussion was sequenced for a study of T cells after posttransplantation cyclophosphamide. Clones were read by immunoSEQ multiplex PCR, and TCRdb kept only the in-frame ones, dropping some. The data contain 25,000 to 35,000 clones, 70% to 90% of them singletons. Study outcomes and limitations: Tissue-infiltrating T cells from skin or gut overlapped little with blood T cells.

V was cut by 5 bases and J by 4 bases, with 11 bases left in between. CDR1 is SNHLY and CDR2 is FYNNEI in the germline V gene. The CDR3 is made up of 14 amino acids. Regarding this clone: The antigen is unknown.

What was sequenced was PBMCs. This receptor was obtained from a woman in her 40s with a blood cancer, CMV-positive, and with a related stem cell donor. The gene calls are TRBV2 and TRBJ2-2, with a tentative D call TRBD2 (7 bases). This chain's CDR3 is CASSNGGATGELFF. CDR3 DNA sequence: TGTGCCAGCAGTAATGGGGGGGCCACCGGGGAGCTGTTTTTT.